The T cell receptor (beta chain) under discussion was sequenced for a study of T cell changes during pregnancy in multiple sclerosis. Germline V CDR1 and CDR2: MNHNS, SASEGT. Losses at the gene ends were 8 bases for V and 2 bases for J; bases not matched to a gene: 8. The CDR3 totals 15 residues. Sequenced by immunoSEQ multiplex PCR; TCRdb stores in-frame clones only, minus some. The sample includes some 60,000 clones, 90% to 95% seen only once; the top ten take roughly 0.76%. Sequenced here: CD4+ T cells from peripheral blood mononuclear cells, sampled in the first trimester of pregnancy. The chain uses TRBV6-1 and TRBJ2-3; 9 nucleotides align to TRBD1. The TCR originated in a female donor with multiple sclerosis, enrolled in a pregnancy study. CDR3 in DNA: TGTGCCAGCGAATCACAGGGGGCTTTCACAGATACGCAGTATTTT. This encodes CASESQGAFTDTQYF.